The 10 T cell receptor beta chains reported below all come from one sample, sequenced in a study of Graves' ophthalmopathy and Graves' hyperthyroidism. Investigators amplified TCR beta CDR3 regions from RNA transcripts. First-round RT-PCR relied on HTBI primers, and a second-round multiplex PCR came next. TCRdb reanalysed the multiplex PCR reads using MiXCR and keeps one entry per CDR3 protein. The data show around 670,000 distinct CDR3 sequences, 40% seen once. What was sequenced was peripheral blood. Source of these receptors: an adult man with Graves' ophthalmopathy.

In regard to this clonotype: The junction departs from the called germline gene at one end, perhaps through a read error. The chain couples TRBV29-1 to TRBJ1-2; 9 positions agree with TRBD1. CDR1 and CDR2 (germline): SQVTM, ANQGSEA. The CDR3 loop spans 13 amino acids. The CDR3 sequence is CSVESDRGGREAF. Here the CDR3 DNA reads TGCAGCGTTGAATCGGACAGGGGTGGGAGGGAAGCTTTC.

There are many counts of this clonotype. CDR3 nucleotide sequence: TGTGCCATCCGCAGTAGTATGAACACTGAAGCTTTCTTT. Translation gives CAIRSSMNTEAFF. The genes are TRBV10-3 and TRBJ1-1; D gene uncertain. Looked up from germline, CDR1 is ENHRY and CDR2 is SYGVKD. This CDR3 region has 13 residues. V lost 8 bases and J lost 0, with 10 bases in between.

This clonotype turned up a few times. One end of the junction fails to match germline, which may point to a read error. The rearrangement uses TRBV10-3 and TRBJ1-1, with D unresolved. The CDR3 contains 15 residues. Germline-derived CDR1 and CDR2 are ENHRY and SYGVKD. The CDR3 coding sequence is TGTGCCAGCAGTCTACCGGACGTTCGGATTATAGAAGCTTTCTTT. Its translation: CASSLPDVRIIEAFF.

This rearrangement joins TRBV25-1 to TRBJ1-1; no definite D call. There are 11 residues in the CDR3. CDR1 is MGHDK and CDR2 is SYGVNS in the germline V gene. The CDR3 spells CVSMGNTEAFF. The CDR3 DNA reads TGTGTCAGTATGGGGAACACTGAAGCTTTCTTT.

This CDR3 is CASSPSRVGEQYF. The CDR3 DNA follows: TGCGCCAGCAGCCCTTCCAGGGTTGGGGAGCAGTACTTC. The chain joins TRBV5-1 to TRBJ2-7; D possibly corresponds to TRBD1 (5 bases). Between the trimmed V and J ends, which lost 4 bases and 7 bases, there was a span of 15 bases. The CDR3 is 13 amino acids. Germline CDR1 SGHRS, CDR2 YFSETQ.

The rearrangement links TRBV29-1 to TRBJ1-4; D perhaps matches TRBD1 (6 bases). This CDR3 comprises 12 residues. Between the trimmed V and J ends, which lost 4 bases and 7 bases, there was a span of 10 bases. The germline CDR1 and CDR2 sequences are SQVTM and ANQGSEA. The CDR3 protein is CSVARGGEKLFF. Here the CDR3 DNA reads TGCAGCGTTGCCAGGGGTGGTGAAAAACTGTTTTTT.

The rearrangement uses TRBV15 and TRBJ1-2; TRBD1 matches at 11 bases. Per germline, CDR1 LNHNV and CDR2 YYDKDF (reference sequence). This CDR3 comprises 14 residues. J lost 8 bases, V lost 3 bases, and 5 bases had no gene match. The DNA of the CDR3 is TGTGCCACCAGCAGCAGGACAGGGGGCGAAGGCTACACCTTC. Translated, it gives CATSSRTGGEGYTF.

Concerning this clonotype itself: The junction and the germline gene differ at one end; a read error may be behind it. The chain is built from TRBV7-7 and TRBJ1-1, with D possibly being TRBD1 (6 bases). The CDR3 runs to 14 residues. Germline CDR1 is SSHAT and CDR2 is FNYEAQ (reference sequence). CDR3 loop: CTSSLAGRGTEAFF. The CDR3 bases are TGTACCAGCAGCTTAGCAGGCAGGGGCACTGAAGCTTTCTTT.

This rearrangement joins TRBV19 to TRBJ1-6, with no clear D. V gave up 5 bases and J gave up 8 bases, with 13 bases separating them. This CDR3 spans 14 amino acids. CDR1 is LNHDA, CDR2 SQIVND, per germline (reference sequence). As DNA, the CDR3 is TGTGCCAGTAGTCCCGGCTTTGATGATTCACCCCTCCACTTT. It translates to CASSPGFDDSPLHF.

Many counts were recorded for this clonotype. The CDR3 loop reads CASSARLATGQETQYF. The CDR3 DNA sequence: TGTGCCAGCAGTGCCAGACTAGCGACAGGGCAAGAGACCCAGTACTTC. V usage is TRBV2 and J usage is TRBJ2-5; possibly TRBD2 for D (8 bases). Trimming removed 4 bases at V and 2 bases at J, with 17 bases between. CDR3 length: 16 residues. The V gene's germline CDR1 is SNHLY and CDR2 FYNNEI.